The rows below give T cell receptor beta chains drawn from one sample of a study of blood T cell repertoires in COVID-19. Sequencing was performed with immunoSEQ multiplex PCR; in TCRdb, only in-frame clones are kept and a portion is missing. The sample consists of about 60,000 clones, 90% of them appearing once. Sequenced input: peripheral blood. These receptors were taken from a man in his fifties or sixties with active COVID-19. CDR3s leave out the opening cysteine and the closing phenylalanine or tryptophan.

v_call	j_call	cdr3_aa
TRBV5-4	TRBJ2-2	ASSLGLTSPGELF
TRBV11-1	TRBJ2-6	ASSLSGLFGANVLT
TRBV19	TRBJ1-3	ASSFGLRVSGNTIY
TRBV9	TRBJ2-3	ASSVIPTSDTQY
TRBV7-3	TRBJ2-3	ASSLAGGSTDTQY
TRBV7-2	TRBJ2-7	ASSLTVEQY
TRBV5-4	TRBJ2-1	ATIAGGSYNEQF
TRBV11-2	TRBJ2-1	ASSPPGSQYNEQF
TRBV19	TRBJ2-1	ASSIDLQGNNEQF
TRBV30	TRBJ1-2	AWSGGYNYGYT
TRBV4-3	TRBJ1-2	ASSHSWGDRRSLNYGYT